One sample yielded the 4 T cell receptor beta chains listed below, sequenced in a study of shared clonotypes between healthy human individuals (dated by TCRdb to 2018 to 2021). Libraries were made using the immunoSEQ multiplex PCR assay. TCRdb holds this immuneACCESS table with in-frame rearrangements only. Some clones are missing; in checked studies, unresolved V genes explain under half, and the rest has no known cause. This sample is represented by 850,000 to 1,200,000 clones; about 75% of them were singletons. The ten largest clonotypes hold about 1.4% of the sample. Sequences were obtained from memory CD4+ T cells sorted from blood. The meaning of the sample's cell subset or site label: CD45RA-negative fraction. The receptors were gathered from a man between 18 and 29 years old in good health.

V gene TRBV5-4 combines with J gene TRBJ1-1; the match to TRBD1 covers 9 bases. J gave up 5 bases and V 3 bases, and 5 bases lay outside the gene matches. From germline, CDR1 is SGHNT and CDR2 YYREEE (reference sequence). There are 14 residues in the CDR3. CDR3 in amino acids: CASSWGQGRTEAFF. The CDR3 coding sequence is TGTGCCAGCAGCTGGGGACAGGGCCGGACTGAAGCTTTCTTT.

CDR3 coding DNA: TGTGCCAGTAGTATGGTGGGGGGCGTAAGCAATCAGCCCCAGCATTTT. Amino acids: CASSMVGGVSNQPQHF. The V and J genes are TRBV19 and TRBJ1-5, with D possibly matching TRBD1 (6 bases). Trimming pared 3 bases from V and 1 base from J, leaving 13 bases between. Per the germline V gene, CDR1 is LNHDA and CDR2 is SQIVND (reference sequence). The CDR3 totals 16 residues. The whole variable domain, remainder taken from reference TRBV19 and TRBJ1-5, is DGGITQSPKYLFRKEGQNVTLSCEQNLNHDAMYWYRQDPGQGLRLIYYSQIVNDFQKGDIAEGYSVSREKKESFPLTVTSAQKNPTAFYLCASSMVGGVSNQPQHFGDGTRLSIL.

The count of this clone is one. This chain links TRBV10-2 with TRBJ2-3; D may match TRBD1 or TRBD2 (5 bases each). The germline V gene encodes CDR1 WSHSY and CDR2 SAAADI. The ends were cut back, 9 bases at V and 4 bases at J, with 14 bases in the middle. There are 13 residues in the CDR3. The CDR3 reads CASRGAPADTQYF. Written as DNA, the CDR3 is TGCGCCAGTCGAGGGGCCCCCGCAGATACGCAGTATTTT.

This clone appeared once. The chain links TRBV20-1 to TRBJ2-7, with D unclear. The CDR3 extends over 11 amino acids. V was pared by 2 bases and J by 5 bases, with 7 bases between. Germline lookup yields CDR1 DFQATT and CDR2 SNEGSKA (reference sequence). CDR3 bases: TGCAGTGCTAGACTACTCGACGAGCAGTACTTC. It codes for CSARLLDEQYF.